This is a list of T cell receptor beta chains from one sample in a study of regulatory T cells in long-lasting Graves disease. MiXCR, run by TCRdb on the multiplex PCR reads, gives a single entry per CDR3 protein. The sample shows fewer than 350,000 distinct CDR3 sequences, 18% of them seen only once. This specimen was peripheral blood mononuclear cells (PBMCs), taken at new diagnosis, from a patient treated with antithyroid drugs. The receptors were gathered from a female donor with Graves disease. The CDR3 runs from the conserved cysteine through the conserved F or W. The D gene is left open where the match is weak. Only part of the rows carry a size: once, few, many, or a class if the clone is expanded.

J	D	size	V	CDR3	DNA
TRBJ1-2	TRBD1	many	TRBV10-3	CAIRRDRDGYTF	TGTGCCATCAGGAGGGACAGGGATGGCTACACCTTC
TRBJ1-1	-	many	TRBV7-8	CASSPRRLGNTEAFF	TGTGCCAGCAGCCCCCGACGCTTGGGGAACACTGAAGCTTTCTTT
TRBJ1-5	-	many	TRBV6-1	CASSGSTGVQPQHF	TGTGCCAGCTCTGGATCTACGGGGGTTCAGCCCCAGCATTTT
TRBJ1-1	TRBD1	many	TRBV30	CAWRPRVTGLVAFF	TGTGCCTGGAGACCGAGGGTGACAGGGTTGGTAGCTTTCTTT
TRBJ2-1	TRBD2	-	TRBV10-3	CAISDPSGRAGNEQFF	TGTGCCATCAGTGACCCCAGCGGGAGGGCCGGGAATGAGCAGTTCTTC
TRBJ1-2	-	many	TRBV20-1	CSAYYRVPDYGYTF	TGCAGTGCTTACTACAGGGTTCCGGACTATGGCTACACCTTC
TRBJ2-3	TRBD1	many	TRBV3-1	CASSRDRRSTDTQYF	TGTGCCAGCAGCCGGGACAGGCGGAGCACAGATACGCAGTATTTT
TRBJ1-4	-	-	TRBV28	CATGGATSEELFF	TGTGCCACCGGAGGCGCAACTAGTGAAGAACTGTTTTTT
TRBJ1-4	-	many	TRBV3-1	CASSHIQEGSEKLFF	TGTGCCAGCAGCCACATACAGGAGGGGAGTGAAAAACTGTTTTTT
TRBJ2-1	-	many	TRBV7-9	CASSFNYEQFF	TGTGCCAGCAGCTTCAACTATGAGCAGTTCTTC
TRBJ2-1	TRBD2	-	TRBV10-2	CASSESGGKNEQFF	TGCGCCAGCAGTGAGTCGGGAGGGAAGAATGAGCAGTTCTTC
TRBJ2-7	TRBD1	many	TRBV20-1	CSASRGTGLEQYF	TGCAGTGCTAGTCGGGGGACAGGGCTCGAGCAGTACTTC
TRBJ2-2	-	many	TRBV30	CAWREAGLNTGELFF	TGTGCCTGGAGAGAGGCGGGGCTGAACACCGGGGAGCTGTTTTTT
TRBJ1-1	-	-	TRBV19	CASGRGTEAFF	TGTGCCAGCGGGAGGGGAACTGAAGCTTTCTTT
TRBJ2-1	-	once	TRBV28	CASSLLSTTNEQFF	TGTGCCAGCAGTTTATTGAGTACCACCAATGAGCAGTTCTTC
TRBJ2-7	-	-	TRBV27	CASSPHKTAEQYF	TGTGCCAGCAGTCCACACAAAACCGCCGAGCAGTACTTC
TRBJ2-7	-	many	TRBV6-5	CASSYQSSYEQYF	TGTGCCAGCAGTTACCAGAGCTCCTACGAGCAGTACTTC
TRBJ2-2	-	many	TRBV27	CASRLSASNTGELFF	TGTGCCAGTCGGTTAAGCGCATCAAACACCGGGGAGCTGTTTTTT
TRBJ2-2	-	many	TRBV20-1	CSARDGTDAGELFF	TGCAGTGCTAGAGATGGGACTGACGCCGGGGAGCTGTTTTTT
TRBJ2-3	-	few	TRBV12-3/TRBV12-4	CASSFGGGNTDTQYF	TGTGCCAGCAGTTTTGGAGGGGGAAATACAGATACGCAGTATTTT
TRBJ2-3	-	many	TRBV12-3/TRBV12-4	CASSLSGTDTQYF	TGTGCCAGCAGTCTTAGCGGCACAGATACGCAGTATTTT
TRBJ1-6	-	-	TRBV28	CASSLSRNSPLHF	TGTGCCAGCAGCTTATCCCGCAATTCACCCCTCCACTTT
TRBJ2-7	-	few	TRBV20-1	CSAPRDGKKEQYF	TGCAGTGCCCCTCGGGACGGGAAGAAAGAGCAGTACTTC
TRBJ2-3	TRBD1	many	TRBV5-6	CASSGGTGVRDTQYF	TGTGCCAGCAGCGGGGGGACAGGGGTAAGAGATACGCAGTATTTT
TRBJ1-1	-	many	TRBV7-9	CASSGGWGNTEAFF	TGTGCCAGCAGCGGGGGGTGGGGGAACACTGAAGCTTTCTTT
TRBJ2-1	-	-	TRBV20-1	CSAEGRSYSYNEQFF	TGCAGTGCTGAGGGACGGAGTTATTCCTACAATGAGCAGTTCTTC
TRBJ2-2	TRBD1	-	TRBV29-1	CSATTGGTGELFF	TGCAGCGCCACGACAGGGGGGACCGGGGAGCTGTTTTTT
TRBJ2-1	-	many	TRBV12-3/TRBV12-4	CASSLIRAYNEQFF	TGTGCCAGCAGTTTAATCCGCGCTTACAATGAGCAGTTCTTC
TRBJ2-1	TRBD2	many	TRBV11-3	CASSDFLAGRRNEQFF	TGTGCCAGCAGCGACTTTTTAGCGGGACGCCGGAATGAGCAGTTCTTC
TRBJ2-7	-	-	TRBV5-1	CASSLVGGRYEQYF	TGCGCCAGCAGCTTGGTCGGGGGGCGGTACGAGCAGTACTTC
TRBJ1-3	TRBD1	-	TRBV15	CATSRDHPRTGDTIYF	TGTGCCACCAGCAGAGATCACCCCCGGACAGGGGACACCATATATTTT
TRBJ1-1	-	once	TRBV5-1	CASSQDWWALNTEAFF	TGCGCCAGCAGCCAAGACTGGTGGGCTCTAAACACTGAAGCTTTCTTT
TRBJ1-5	-	many	TRBV7-8	CASSLETLDQPQHF	TGTGCCAGCAGCTTAGAGACGCTTGATCAGCCCCAGCATTTT
TRBJ1-1	-	few	TRBV30	CAWSVRGPSGAEAFF	TGTGCCTGGAGTGTACGTGGGCCCTCTGGCGCTGAAGCTTTCTTT
TRBJ2-1	-	many	TRBV10-3	CASEGRGDPYNEQFF	TGTGCCTCCGAGGGTCGGGGCGACCCCTACAATGAGCAGTTCTTC
TRBJ1-5	-	-	TRBV10-2	CASSEWPRADTQHF	TGCGCCAGCAGTGAGTGGCCCCGGGCAGATACGCAGCATTTT
TRBJ2-7	TRBD2	-	TRBV28	CASSRLGSGRSVWYEQYF	TGTGCCAGCAGTCGACTCGGTAGCGGGAGATCTGTGTGGTACGAGCAGTACTTC
TRBJ1-2	TRBD1	few	TRBV28	CASSETGDGVYGYTF	TGTGCCAGCAGTGAGACAGGGGACGGGGTCTATGGCTACACCTTC
TRBJ2-7	TRBD2	-	TRBV7-6	CASSLTSGLAGGPSYEQYF	TGTGCCAGCAGCTTAACTTCGGGACTAGCGGGAGGGCCTTCCTACGAGCAGTACTTC
TRBJ1-1	-	many	TRBV12-3/TRBV12-4	CASNVGGSSEAFF	TGTGCCAGCAACGTAGGGGGTTCATCTGAAGCTTTCTTT
TRBJ1-2	-	many	TRBV5-6	CASSLSDTWYGYTF	TGTGCCAGCAGCTTGTCCGACACATGGTATGGCTACACCTTC
TRBJ1-2	-	-	TRBV12-3/TRBV12-4	CASSYSGGNYGYTF	TGTGCCAGCAGTTACTCTGGGGGCAACTATGGCTACACCTTC
TRBJ1-6	-	many	TRBV6-1	CATRDGPFLHF	TGTGCCACCCGGGACGGACCGTTCCTCCACTTT
TRBJ2-1	-	many	TRBV28	CASSPGTWSSYNEQFF	TGTGCCAGCAGTCCTGGGACGTGGAGCTCCTACAATGAGCAGTTCTTC
TRBJ2-1	TRBD2	many	TRBV7-8	CASSSLAATEQFF	TGTGCCAGCAGCAGTCTAGCGGCGACTGAGCAGTTCTTC
TRBJ2-1	TRBD2	few	TRBV5-1	CASSPPRLAGYNEQFF	TGCGCCAGCAGCCCCCCCCGACTAGCGGGTTACAATGAGCAGTTCTTC
TRBJ1-6	-	-	TRBV5-5	CASSLGDGLGVSPLHF	TGTGCCAGCAGCTTGGGGGACGGGCTAGGGGTTTCACCCCTCCACTTT